A selection of T cell receptor beta chains follows, all from one sample in a study of vaccination and CD4 T cells after COVID-19. No antigen has been identified for these receptors. TCRdb ran MiXCR on the PCR reads and lists one entry per CDR3 protein. The sample includes some 9,600 distinct CDR3 sequences, 63% of them seen just once. The sample was CD4+ T cells from blood, cultured in vitro. The receptors were gathered from a human donor who had recovered from COVID-19. Both conserved end residues are part of each CDR3. The D gene is left open where the match is weak. The size entry is marked missing in some rows and otherwise reads once, few, many or a size class.

>TRBJ1-4|TRBV7-8|NA|once
CASSLAENRQQLFF
TGTGCCAGCAGCTTGGCTGAAAATCGACAGCAACTGTTTTTT
>TRBJ1-2|TRBV6-1|NA|NA
CASSEGTVLYGYTF
TGTGCCAGCAGTGAAGGGACAGTACTATATGGCTACACCTTC
>TRBJ1-2|TRBV10-1|NA|once
CASSDQTLLYYGYTF
TGCGCCAGCAGTGACCAGACCCTCCTCTACTATGGCTACACCTTC
>TRBJ1-1|TRBV7-9|TRBD1|NA
CASSLGQGGKAFF
TGTGCCAGCAGCCTCGGACAGGGAGGAAAGGCTTTCTTT
>TRBJ2-1|TRBV5-4|NA|NA
CASSRPRGDEQFF
TGTGCCAGCAGCCGTCCCCGGGGAGATGAGCAGTTCTTC
>TRBJ2-2|TRBV10-3|NA|NA
CAISDSGDPGGELFF
TGTGCCATCAGTGATAGTGGGGACCCGGGAGGGGAGCTGTTTTTT
>TRBJ1-5|TRBV5-6|TRBD1|NA
CASSETGTGQPQHF
TGTGCCAGCAGCGAAACGGGGACAGGTCAGCCCCAGCATTTT
>TRBJ2-7|TRBV11-2|TRBD2|once
CASSLYSSGGKEQYF
TGTGCCAGCAGCTTATACTCTAGCGGTGGGAAAGAGCAGTACTTC
>TRBJ1-2|TRBV6-1|NA|NA
CASSTKLAGLSNYGYTF
TGTGCCAGCAGCACTAAATTGGCAGGGCTAAGCAACTATGGCTACACCTTC
>TRBJ1-6|TRBV20-1|TRBD1|NA
CSAHSTQGDSYNSPLHF
TGCAGTGCTCATTCCACCCAGGGGGACTCCTATAATTCACCCCTCCACTTT
>TRBJ2-1|TRBV20-1|NA|NA
CSASRPALYNEQFF
TGCAGTGCTAGCCGGCCCGCCTTATACAATGAGCAGTTCTTC
>TRBJ1-2|TRBV20-1|NA|NA
CSARSLLYGYTF
TGCAGTGCTAGAAGTCTCCTCTATGGCTACACCTTC
>TRBJ2-3|TRBV6-2/TRBV6-3|NA|NA
CASSYSGVGATDTQYF
TGTGCCAGCAGTTACTCGGGCGTCGGGGCAACAGATACGCAGTATTTT
>TRBJ2-7|TRBV7-3|TRBD2|NA
CASSLTGGAYEQYF
TGTGCCAGCAGCTTAACGGGGGGGGCCTACGAGCAGTACTTC
>TRBJ1-5|TRBV2|TRBD1|NA
CASTDIQGDQPQHF
TGTGCCAGCACTGACATACAGGGGGATCAGCCCCAGCATTTT
>TRBJ2-3|TRBV20-1|TRBD2|NA
CSASPLAGGTDTQYF
TGCAGTGCTAGCCCCCTAGCGGGGGGCACAGATACGCAGTATTTT
>TRBJ2-7|TRBV6-1|TRBD2|NA
CASSVDSGVYEQYF
TGTGCCAGCAGTGTCGATAGCGGGGTTTACGAGCAGTACTTC
>TRBJ1-1|TRBV9|NA|NA
CASSVVAGDTEAFF
TGTGCCAGCAGCGTAGTAGCCGGCGACACTGAAGCTTTCTTT
>TRBJ1-5|TRBV18|NA|NA
CASTEDGNQPQHF
TGTGCCAGCACAGAAGATGGCAATCAGCCCCAGCATTTT
>TRBJ2-3|TRBV11-2|TRBD2|once
CASNPLDGGFTDTQYF
TGTGCCAGCAACCCCCTAGACGGGGGGTTCACAGATACGCAGTATTTT
>TRBJ2-1|TRBV7-3|TRBD2|NA
CASSAGGHNEQFF
TGTGCCAGCAGCGCGGGGGGCCACAATGAGCAGTTCTTC
>TRBJ1-5|TRBV2|TRBD1|once
CASKDRGGFSNQPQHF
TGTGCCAGCAAGGACAGGGGGGGTTTTAGCAATCAGCCCCAGCATTTT
>TRBJ2-1|TRBV20-1|TRBD2|NA
CSAQIAGGYQLSYNEQFF
TGCAGTGCTCAAATAGCGGGGGGGTACCAACTCTCCTACAATGAGCAGTTCTTC
>TRBJ1-6|TRBV2|NA|NA
CASSEARTQNSPLHF
TGTGCCAGCAGTGAAGCCAGGACTCAGAATTCACCCCTCCACTTT
>TRBJ1-2|TRBV20-1|NA|NA
CSAPARGILNYGYTF
TGCAGTGCCCCCGCCCGGGGAATTCTTAACTATGGCTACACCTTC
>TRBJ1-3|TRBV5-4|NA|NA
CASSLAVAGRVNTIYF
TGTGCCAGCAGCTTGGCGGTGGCAGGCAGGGTGAACACCATATATTTT
>TRBJ2-7|TRBV27|TRBD1|few
CASRRPGTGFDEQYF
TGTGCCAGCCGAAGGCCCGGGACAGGATTCGACGAGCAGTACTTC
>TRBJ2-7|TRBV23-1|TRBD1|NA
CASSMHEGAREQYF
TGCGCCAGCAGCATGCATGAGGGGGCGCGGGAGCAGTACTTC
>TRBJ2-5|TRBV7-2|NA|NA
CASSTSVQETQYF
NA
>TRBJ1-2|TRBV20-1|TRBD1|NA
CSARGAQGNRYTF
TGCAGTGCTAGGGGGGCACAGGGGAATCGCTACACCTTC
>TRBJ1-5|TRBV2|NA|NA
CASSEVGQPQHF
TGTGCCAGCAGTGAAGTCGGTCAGCCCCAGCATTTT
>TRBJ2-7|TRBV6-2/TRBV6-3|TRBD2|NA
CASRGRGLADYEQYF
TGTGCCAGCAGAGGACGGGGACTAGCGGACTACGAGCAGTACTTC
>TRBJ1-1|TRBV20-1|NA|few
CSALTQLNTEAFF
TGCAGTGCGTTGACACAGCTGAACACTGAAGCTTTCTTT
>TRBJ2-5|TRBV25-1|NA|NA
CASSDLLGDPGTQYF
TGTGCCAGCAGTGATCTTCTGGGGGATCCGGGGACCCAGTACTTC
>TRBJ2-5|TRBV7-7|TRBD1|few
CASSPGQGAGETQYF
TGTGCTAGCAGCCCCGGACAGGGGGCAGGAGAGACCCAGTACTTC
>TRBJ2-7|TRBV20-1|TRBD2|NA
CSAREPQRGLYEQYF
TGCAGTGCTCGAGAGCCCCAGCGGGGTCTTTACGAGCAGTACTTC
>TRBJ2-1|TRBV7-3|TRBD2|NA
CASSLDLAGYNEQFF
TGTGCCAGCAGCTTAGATCTAGCGGGATACAATGAGCAGTTCTTC
>TRBJ2-5|TRBV7-8|NA|NA
CASSSWGKTQYF
TGTGCCAGCAGCTCCTGGGGAAAGACCCAGTACTTC
>TRBJ1-4|TRBV20-1|NA|NA
CSAPRDGFNEKLFF
TGCAGTGCTCCTCGGGACGGCTTTAATGAAAAACTGTTTTTT
>TRBJ2-7|TRBV7-2|NA|NA
CASSLPSPVQYF
TGTGCCAGCAGCTTACCTTCCCCGGTGCAGTACTTC
>TRBJ1-1|TRBV11-3|TRBD1|NA
CASSEGGWGTEAFF
TGTGCCAGCAGCGAAGGGGGCTGGGGCACTGAAGCTTTCTTT